One sample yielded the 19 T cell receptor beta chains listed below, sequenced in a study of T cell repertoires in cytomegalovirus infection. TCRdb called the reads again in MiXCR, with one record for every CDR3 protein. Counted here are tens of thousands of distinct CDR3 sequences, over 15% occurring once; the ten biggest clones make up around 60%. These receptors' targets are unknown. The input for sequencing was CD8+ T cells from cultured PBMCs, taken from culture after CMV antigen stimulation. Receptor source: a human donor in good health (CMV status not recorded). Some clones in this sample may be carry-over from other donors' samples.

The chain combines TRBV4-1 with TRBJ2-1, with unresolved D. V was cut by 0 bases and J by 3 bases, with 9 bases left in between. This CDR3 is built from 15 residues. CDR1 and CDR2 (germline): MGHRA, YSYEKL. The CDR3 is CASSQDPSIYNEQFF. CDR3 DNA sequence: TGCGCCAGCAGCCAAGACCCCTCAATCTACAATGAGCAGTTCTTC.

This clonotype was recorded once. V is TRBV6-2 or TRBV6-3 and J is TRBJ2-1, with 9 nucleotides matching TRBD1. The CDR3 loop spans 15 amino acids. CDR1 and CDR2 (germline): MNHEY, SVGEGT. Trimming took 5 bases from V and 7 from J; bases not matched to a gene: 9. The DNA of the CDR3 is TGTGCCAGCAGTCGTTCGGGACAGGGAATGAATGAGCAGTTCTTC. Protein sequence: CASSRSGQGMNEQFF.

This clonotype was detected a few times. The V call is TRBV6-2 or TRBV6-3, the J call TRBJ2-1, with 12 bases fitting TRBD2. Germline CDR1 MNHEY, CDR2 SVGEGT. CDR3 length equals 15 residues. V lost 6 bases to trimming and J lost 7 bases; unmatched junction nucleotides: 7. CDR3 protein: CASSASSGGGNEQFF. For the CDR3, the DNA is TGTGCCAGCAGCGCTTCTAGCGGGGGGGGGAATGAGCAGTTCTTC.

The chain employs TRBV7-2 and TRBJ2-3; no definite D call. CDR1 and CDR2 from the germline V gene are SGHTA and FQGNSA. The CDR3 totals 14 residues. With 6 bases removed from V and 2 bases from J, the gap between germline ends came to 12 bases. CDR3 DNA sequence: TGTGCCAGCAGGGGGTATTCAACCACAGATACGCAGTATTTT. This codes for CASRGYSTTDTQYF.

J is TRBJ2-7 and V is TRBV7-9; 10 bases agree with TRBD1. Germline V CDR1 and CDR2: SEHNR, FQNEAQ (reference sequence). V was pared by 1 base and J by 5 bases, with 5 bases of the junction left unmatched. CDR3 length: 15 amino acids. Written as DNA, the CDR3 is TGTGCCAGCAGCTTAGAACGGGACAGGGGCCACGAGCAGTACTTC. It specifies CASSLERDRGHEQYF.

This clonotype showed up just a few times. The chain combines TRBV6-1 with TRBJ2-5; TRBD1 might be the D (6 bases). Trimming took 6 bases from V and 5 from J, leaving 19 bases between them. The CDR3 sequence is 15 residues long. Germline CDR1 reads MNHNS; CDR2 reads SASEGT. The CDR3 loop reads CASSPLRGGWETQYF. The DNA of the CDR3 is TGTGCCAGCAGCCCCCTCCGAGGGGGATGGGAGACCCAGTACTTC.

This clonotype was counted at least ten times. This chain uses TRBV19 with TRBJ1-5, with no clear D. This CDR3 has 15 amino acids. V lost 3 bases to trimming and J lost 2 bases, with 11 bases between them. Germline-derived CDR1 and CDR2 are LNHDA and SQIVND (reference sequence). CDR3: CASSIGQSGNQPQHF. CDR3 coding DNA: TGTGCCAGTAGTATCGGCCAGTCGGGCAATCAGCCCCAGCATTTT.

Only a few counts were recorded for this clonotype. This rearrangement joins TRBV6-6 to TRBJ2-6; D unresolved. This CDR3 region has 15 residues. V shed 0 bases and J shed 1 base, with 4 bases lying between them. In germline, CDR1 is MNHNY, CDR2 SVGAGI (reference sequence). Written as DNA, the CDR3 is TGTGCCAGCAGTTACTCTAGGTCTGGGGCCAACGTCCTGACTTTC. This translates into CASSYSRSGANVLTF.

This clonotype appeared a few times. The chain combines TRBV2 with TRBJ1-5; 9 nucleotides line up with TRBD1. Germline CDR1 SNHLY, CDR2 FYNNEI. V shed 6 bases, J shed 1 base, and the junction held 4 bases outside the gene matches. There are 15 residues in the CDR3. The CDR3, as DNA: TGTGCCAGCAGACGGGGACAGGGCAGCAATCAGCCCCAGCATTTT. Amino acids: CASRRGQGSNQPQHF. Combining the CDR3 with reference TRBV2 and TRBJ1-5 gives the whole variable domain EPEVTQTPSHQVTQMGQEVILRCVPISNHLYFYWYRQILGQKVEFLVSFYNNEISEKSEIFDDQFSVERPDGSNFTLKIRSTKLEDSAMYFCASRRGQGSNQPQHFGDGTRLSIL.

The chain employs TRBV12-3 or TRBV12-4 and TRBJ2-1; perhaps TRBD2 as D (7 bases). Trimming stripped 7 bases from V and 2 bases from J, with 9 bases between. This CDR3 is 13 amino acids long. Here the CDR3 reads CASTGGTYNEQFF. The CDR3 DNA reads as TGTGCCAGCACGGGGGGCACCTACAATGAGCAGTTCTTC.

This clonotype was observed at least ten times. The chain is built from TRBV18 and TRBJ2-4; the D gene is possibly TRBD2 (5 bases). Trimming removed 5 bases at V and 4 bases at J, with 15 bases between. Looked up from germline, CDR1 is KGHSH and CDR2 is LQKENI. This CDR3 spans 15 amino acids. CDR3 sequence reads: CASSDMAGLKNIQYF. In nucleotides, the CDR3 is TGTGCCAGCTCAGATATGGCGGGCCTAAAAAACATTCAGTACTTC.

In DNA, the CDR3 is TGTGCCAGCAGTTTATCCAGGGACTTCTCCTACGAGCAGTACTTC. Its protein product is CASSLSRDFSYEQYF. This sequence joins TRBV28 and TRBJ2-7; D may be TRBD2 (6 bases). Germline assignment: CDR1 MDHEN and CDR2 SYDVKM. The CDR3 runs 15 residues. The V end lost 1 base, the J end lost 0 bases, and 10 bases lay between the germline ends.

In its sample, this clonotype was seen many times. This chain uses TRBV29-1 with TRBJ1-2; TRBD1 aligns across 7 bases. V shed 1 base and J 4 bases; nucleotides not matched to a gene: 12. The CDR3 length is 16 residues. The germline gives CDR1 SQVTM, CDR2 ANQGSEA. Here the CDR3 DNA reads TGCAGCGTTGAAGGGACCAGGGGGGTCGAAAGCTATGGCTACACCTTC. Translating gives CSVEGTRGVESYGYTF.

The table lists this clonotype with a few counts. V gene TRBV4-2 combines with J gene TRBJ1-2; 12 bases match TRBD1. CDR1 is LGHNA, CDR2 YNFKEQ, per germline. J was trimmed by 4 bases and V by 4 bases; bases with no gene match: 4. This CDR3 is 15 amino acids long. CDR3 in DNA: TGTGCCAGCAGCCCGGGACAGGGGGCTTCCTATGGCTACACCTTC. This codes for CASSPGQGASYGYTF.

In its sample, this clonotype was seen a few times. The rearrangement links TRBV11-1 to TRBJ2-1, with D tentatively TRBD1 (6 bases). V lost 5 bases and J 9 bases, leaving 20 bases between the germline ends. The CDR3 length is 15 residues. The germline CDR1 and CDR2 sequences are SGHAT and FQDESV (reference sequence). The DNA for the CDR3 is TGTGCCAGCAGCCCCTTGGGGGCGGACTTGCTTGAGCAGTTCTTC. This sequence encodes CASSPLGADLLEQFF.

This clonotype was observed a handful of times. This chain links TRBV20-1 with TRBJ2-3; the D gene could be TRBD1 or TRBD2 (7 bases each). CDR3 length equals 16 residues. V dropped 5 bases and J dropped 1 base, with 19 bases sitting between them. Germline V gene lookup returns CDR1 DFQATT and CDR2 SNEGSKA (reference sequence). CDR3 DNA: TGCAGTGCTCCCGCAGGGGGGGCCTCCGGCACAGATACGCAGTATTTT. As protein: CSAPAGGASGTDTQYF.

There are many counts of this clonotype. This sequence joins TRBV14 and TRBJ2-7; 7 positions agree with TRBD1. The CDR3 is 14 residues long. Trimming removed 4 bases from V and 2 bases from J; junction bases left unmatched: 5. The germline CDR1 and CDR2 sequences are SGHDN and FVKESK. The CDR3 loop is CASSPYRGPYEQYF. CDR3 DNA sequence: TGTGCCAGCAGCCCCTACAGGGGCCCCTACGAGCAGTACTTC. The variable domain in full, with the rest retrieved from reference TRBV14 and TRBJ2-7, is EAGVTQFPSHSVIEKGQTVTLRCDPISGHDNLYWYRRVMGKEIKFLLHFVKESKQDESGMPNNRFLAERTGGTYSTLKVQPAELEDSGVYFCASSPYRGPYEQYFGPGTRLTVT.

The chain joins TRBV20-1 to TRBJ1-2, with 9 bases fitting TRBD1. CDR1 is DFQATT, CDR2 SNEGSKA, per germline (reference sequence). The CDR3 is 17 residues long. The V and J ends lost 3 bases and 0 bases, in that order; junction bases with no gene match: 11. The CDR3: CSASNTGTGWPNYGYTF. The DNA for the CDR3 is TGCAGTGCTAGTAACACCGGGACAGGGTGGCCTAACTATGGCTACACCTTC.

There are a few counts of this clonotype. The chain joins TRBV12-5 to TRBJ2-3, with 9 nucleotides matching TRBD2. V lost 1 base, J lost 0 bases, and 8 bases stayed unmatched. CDR1 and CDR2 (germline): LGHNT, FRNRAP. This CDR3 has 18 amino acids. CDR3 nucleotide sequence: TGTGCTAGTGGTTTGGCCCCTAGCGGGAAAACTAGCACAGATACGCAGTATTTT. This translates into CASGLAPSGKTSTDTQYF.